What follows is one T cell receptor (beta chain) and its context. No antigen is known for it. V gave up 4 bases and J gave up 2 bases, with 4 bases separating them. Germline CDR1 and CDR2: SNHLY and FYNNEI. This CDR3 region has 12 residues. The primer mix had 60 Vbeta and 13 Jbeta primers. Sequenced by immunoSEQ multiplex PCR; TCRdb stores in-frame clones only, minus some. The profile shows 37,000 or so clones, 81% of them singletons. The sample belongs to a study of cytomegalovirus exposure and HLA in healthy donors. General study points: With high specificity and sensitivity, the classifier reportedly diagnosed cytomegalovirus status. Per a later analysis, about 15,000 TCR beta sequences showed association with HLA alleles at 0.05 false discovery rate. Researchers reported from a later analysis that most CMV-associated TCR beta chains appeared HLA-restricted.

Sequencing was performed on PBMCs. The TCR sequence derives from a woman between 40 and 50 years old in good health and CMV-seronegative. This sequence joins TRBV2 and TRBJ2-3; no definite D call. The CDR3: CASSASTDTQYF. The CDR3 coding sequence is TGTGCCAGCAGTGCTTCCACAGATACGCAGTATTTT.